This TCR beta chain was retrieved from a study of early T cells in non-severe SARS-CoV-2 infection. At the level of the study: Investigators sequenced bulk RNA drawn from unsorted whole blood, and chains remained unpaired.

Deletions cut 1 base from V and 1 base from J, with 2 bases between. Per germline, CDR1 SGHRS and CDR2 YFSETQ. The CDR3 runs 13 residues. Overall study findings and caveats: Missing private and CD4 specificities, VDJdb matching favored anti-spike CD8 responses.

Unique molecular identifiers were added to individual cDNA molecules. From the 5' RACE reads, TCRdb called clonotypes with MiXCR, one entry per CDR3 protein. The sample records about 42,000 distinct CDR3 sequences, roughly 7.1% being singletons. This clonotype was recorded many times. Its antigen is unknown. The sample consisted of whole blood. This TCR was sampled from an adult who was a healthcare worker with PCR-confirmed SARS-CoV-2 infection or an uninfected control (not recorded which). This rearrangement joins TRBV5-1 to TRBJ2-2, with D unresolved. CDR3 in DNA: TGCGCCAGCAGCTTGCTGAACACCGGGGAGCTGTTTTTT. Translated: CASSLLNTGELFF.